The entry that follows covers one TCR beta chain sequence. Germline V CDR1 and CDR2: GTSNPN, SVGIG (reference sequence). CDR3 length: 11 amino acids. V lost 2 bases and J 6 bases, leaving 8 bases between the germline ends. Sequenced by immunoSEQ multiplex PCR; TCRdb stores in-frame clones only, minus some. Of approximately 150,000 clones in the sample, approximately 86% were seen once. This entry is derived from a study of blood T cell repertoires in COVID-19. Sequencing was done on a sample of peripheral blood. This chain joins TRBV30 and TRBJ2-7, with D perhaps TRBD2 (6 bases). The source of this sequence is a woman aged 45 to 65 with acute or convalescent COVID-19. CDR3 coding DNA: TGTGCCTGGAGTTCAGCGGGCGAGCAGTACTTC. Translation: CAWSSAGEQYF.